This record concerns one T cell receptor beta chain sequence. CDR1 and CDR2 from the germline V gene are MNHEY and SMNVEV (reference sequence). The CDR3 spans 11 residues. V gave up 10 bases and J gave up 2 bases, with 9 bases separating them. The data were produced by immunoSEQ multiplex PCR, yet TCRdb's version contains in-frame clones alone and is incomplete. This sample yields over 200,000 clones, of which more than 70% are seen a single time; roughly 2.5% belongs to the top ten. This record comes from a study of blood T cell repertoires in COVID-19. Study information: COVID-19 samples collected from the United States, Italy and Spain covered acute and convalescent phases. Sample material is recorded as cDNA or gDNA derived from T cells, B-cell-depleted T cells, or PBMCs.

The receptor was isolated from a woman in her sixties or seventies with acute or convalescent COVID-19. V gene TRBV27 combines with J gene TRBJ2-7; maybe TRBD2 (5 bases). Sequenced material: peripheral blood. Here the CDR3 DNA reads TGTGCCACGGGGTCCACCTACGAGCAGTACTTC. Its translation is CATGSTYEQYF.